The 18 T cell receptor beta chains below come from one sample, sequenced in a study of CD8 T cells in acute hepatitis C reinfection (dated by TCRdb to about 2021). Per the publication, the time point label means: naive CD8 control sorted from an acute-time-point sample. Libraries were constructed by the immunoSEQ multiplex PCR assay. TCRdb re-hosts the immuneACCESS table, in-frame sequences only. Its copies lack some clones; in the studies checked, an unresolved V gene accounts for under half of them, and the cause for the rest is not known. The sample table holds 30,000 to 45,000 clones, of which roughly 85% were seen once. The ten largest clones take up 9.5% to 12% of the sample. Sequencing was carried out using naive CD8+ T cells from PBMCs. The cell subset or site label, read with the paper, signifies: sorted total naive CD45RO-negative CD8+ T cells. The receptors come from a woman younger than 30 who spontaneously cleared hepatitis C infection.

The chain has TRBV27 and TRBJ2-7; no reliable D call. Per the germline V gene, CDR1 is MNHEY and CDR2 is SMNVEV (reference sequence). V shed 2 bases and J shed 1 base, with 9 bases lying between them. The CDR3 has 14 amino acids. The CDR3: CASSLKGGSYEQYF. CDR3 DNA sequence: TGTGCCAGCAGTTTAAAGGGCGGATCCTACGAGCAGTACTTC.

The chain is built from TRBV7-8 and TRBJ2-7; no definite D call. This CDR3 region has 14 residues. Trimming cost V 5 bases and J 5 bases, with 16 bases left between them. In germline, CDR1 is SGHVS, CDR2 FQNEAQ. The CDR3 coding sequence is TGTGCCAGCAGCGTAGTGGATTTGATCCACGAGCAGTACTTC. This encodes CASSVVDLIHEQYF.

V and J are TRBV7-9 and TRBJ2-7; possibly TRBD1 or TRBD2 for D (5 bases each). This CDR3 is 16 amino acids long. V was clipped by 4 bases and J by 2 bases, with 18 bases between them. From germline, CDR1 is SEHNR and CDR2 FQNEAQ (reference sequence). CDR3 sequence reads: CASSYTGQADPYEQYF. CDR3 DNA: TGTGCCAGCAGCTATACGGGGCAAGCAGACCCCTACGAGCAGTACTTC.

This chain joins TRBV7-8 and TRBJ2-7; TRBD2 agrees at 10 bases. After removal of 7 bases from V and 3 bases from J, the junction contained 6 bases not matched to a gene. The CDR3 is 14 amino acids. Germline values: CDR1 SGHVS, CDR2 FQNEAQ. CDR3: CASTEAGGHYEQYF. CDR3 coding DNA: TGTGCCAGCACCGAAGCGGGAGGGCACTACGAGCAGTACTTC.

This rearrangement joins TRBV5-6 to TRBJ2-5; no reliable D call. The V gene lost 3 bases and the J gene lost 1 base, with 16 bases spanning the gap. Germline lookup yields CDR1 SGHDT and CDR2 YYEEEE. This CDR3 comprises 16 residues. The CDR3 nucleotides are TGTGCCAGCAGCTCCCCGTTCGGGCAGGCCCAAGAGACCCAGTACTTC. This sequence encodes CASSSPFGQAQETQYF.

The chain is built from TRBV5-4 and TRBJ2-7, with 9 bases fitting TRBD2. V lost 0 bases, J lost 2 bases, and 6 bases stayed unmatched. Germline CDR1 and CDR2: SGHNT and YYREEE (reference sequence). CDR3 size: 16 residues. The CDR3 DNA sequence: TGTGCCAGCAGCTTGGATGAAGCGGGGGGTACCTACGAGCAGTACTTC. Its translation is CASSLDEAGGTYEQYF.

The rearrangement joins TRBV13 to TRBJ2-1; 8 nucleotides agree with TRBD1. CDR1 is PRHDT, CDR2 FYEKMQ, per germline (reference sequence). Trimming cost V 2 bases and J 4 bases; bases outside gene matches: 1. The CDR3 contains 14 residues. Here the CDR3 reads CASSLRTGYNEQFF. DNA of the CDR3: TGTGCCAGCAGCTTACGGACAGGGTACAATGAGCAGTTCTTC.

The chain employs TRBV6-5 and TRBJ2-1; possible D gene TRBD2, 6 bases. The CDR3 contains 15 residues. Looked up from germline, CDR1 is MNHEY and CDR2 is SVGAGI. V was pared by 6 bases and J by 2 bases, with 14 bases between. In nucleotides, the CDR3 is TGTGCCAGCAGCCTTCTAGGAGGGCCCTACAATGAGCAGTTCTTC. This gives the protein CASSLLGGPYNEQFF.

The chain has TRBV9 and TRBJ2-7; 7 nucleotides line up with TRBD1. Germline CDR1 reads SGDLS; CDR2 reads YYNGEE. V lost 3 bases to trimming and J lost 0 bases; unmatched junction nucleotides: 3. This CDR3 comprises 14 residues. The CDR3 sequence: CASSAGTDSYEQYF. CDR3 sequence (DNA): TGTGCCAGCAGCGCGGGGACAGACTCCTACGAGCAGTACTTC.

The rearrangement uses TRBV7-9 and TRBJ2-1; 10 positions agree with TRBD2. This CDR3 is built from 15 residues. V lost 8 bases and J lost 5; bases outside the gene matches: 9. Germline CDR1 is SEHNR and CDR2 is FQNEAQ (reference sequence). The CDR3 is CASRHTGTSDNEQFF. The CDR3 DNA is TGTGCCAGCCGACATACCGGGACTAGCGACAATGAGCAGTTCTTC.

This chain links TRBV11-2 with TRBJ2-7, with TRBD2 identical over 8 bases. CDR1 SGHAT and CDR2 FQNNGV come from the germline V gene. The CDR3 has 17 residues. V trimming: 5 bases; J trimming: 0 bases; junction bases outside the gene matches: 12. DNA for the CDR3: TGTGCCAGCAGCGATTGGAATCAACTAGCGGCCTCCTACGAGCAGTACTTC. It is translated as CASSDWNQLAASYEQYF.

The J gene is TRBJ2-5, the V gene TRBV25-1, with TRBD2 as a possible D gene (6 bases). CDR3 length equals 16 residues. CDR1 and CDR2 (germline): MGHDK, SYGVNS. The V and J ends lost 2 bases and 5 bases respectively, with 18 bases between them. Here the CDR3 reads CASSEPGLGRVETQYF. CDR3 sequence (DNA): TGTGCCAGCAGTGAACCGGGACTGGGTAGGGTGGAGACCCAGTACTTC. Looking up the rest from reference TRBV25-1 and TRBJ2-5 gives the full variable domain: EADIYQTPRYLVIGTGKKITLECSQTMGHDKMYWYQQDPGMELHLIHYSYGVNSTEKGDLSSESTVSRIRTEHFPLTLESARPSHTSQYLCASSEPGLGRVETQYFGPGTRLLVL.

V gene TRBV2 combines with J gene TRBJ2-1; a possible D gene is TRBD2 (5 bases). Germline CDR1 is SNHLY and CDR2 is FYNNEI. This CDR3 comprises 16 residues. V lost 0 bases and J lost 4, with 13 bases in between. The CDR3 DNA follows: TGTGCCAGCAGTGAAGCTAATAGCGTCACGTACAATGAGCAGTTCTTC. Translation: CASSEANSVTYNEQFF.

The V and J genes are TRBV4-1 and TRBJ2-2; TRBD2 aligns across 12 bases. The CDR3 loop spans 20 amino acids. Trimming at V came to 0 bases and at J to 4 bases, leaving 12 bases not matched to a gene. The germline CDR1 and CDR2 sequences are MGHRA and YSYEKL. The CDR3 nucleotides read TGCGCCAGCAGCCAAGATAATCGGCCTAGCGGGAGGGCCATCACCGGGGAGCTGTTTTTT. Amino acid sequence: CASSQDNRPSGRAITGELFF.

The J gene is TRBJ2-1, the V gene TRBV7-8; D unresolved. Germline values: CDR1 SGHVS, CDR2 FQNEAQ. The CDR3 spans 15 residues. V dropped 2 bases and J dropped 2 bases, with 10 bases sitting between them. The CDR3, as DNA: TGTGCCAGCAGCTTAATACAGACAACCTACAATGAGCAGTTCTTC. Translated: CASSLIQTTYNEQFF.

The chain links TRBV9 to TRBJ2-7; D is uncertain. CDR1 SGDLS and CDR2 YYNGEE come from the germline V gene. The CDR3 extends over 16 amino acids. V lost 0 bases, J lost 2 bases, and 15 bases lay in between. In nucleotides, the CDR3 is TGTGCCAGCAGCGTAGGACCAACTCGTCCCCCCTACGAGCAGTACTTC. Residues: CASSVGPTRPPYEQYF.

The chain uses TRBV7-3 and TRBJ2-5; 7 bases agree with TRBD1. Losses at the gene ends were 0 bases for V and 5 bases for J; bases not matched to a gene: 3. This CDR3 is built from 14 residues. Germline lookup yields CDR1 SGHTA and CDR2 FQGTGA. The DNA for the CDR3 is TGTGCCAGCAGCTTAACAGGGGGCTTGGAGACCCAGTACTTC. As protein: CASSLTGGLETQYF. Based on the CDR3 plus reference TRBV7-3 and TRBJ2-5, the full variable domain is GAGVSQTPSNKVTEKGKYVELRCDPISGHTALYWYRQSLGQGPEFLIYFQGTGAADDSGLPNDRFFAVRPEGSVSTLKIQRTERGDSAVYLCASSLTGGLETQYFGPGTRLLVL.

This chain joins TRBV25-1 and TRBJ1-1; D is uncertain. Trimming took 6 bases from V and 1 from J, leaving 6 bases between them. This CDR3 region has 12 residues. Germline V gene sequence: CDR1 MGHDK, CDR2 SYGVNS. The CDR3 here is CASSLGNTEAFF. The CDR3 DNA reads TGTGCCAGCAGCCTAGGGAACACTGAAGCTTTCTTT.